This T cell receptor (beta chain) is from a study of identical twins. Notes on the study in general: Some out-of-frame alpha sequences were shared by twins, and these showed excess low generation probability. The conclusions drew on cross-sectional statistical analysis instead of tracking the same donors.

Germline loops: CDR1 SQVTM, CDR2 ANQGSEA. The CDR3 contains 13 residues. V gave up 3 bases and J gave up 5 bases, with 12 bases separating them. This clonotype was picked up many times. Its antigen is undetermined. Template switching supplied a universal primer site; unique molecular identifiers were carried on the cDNA. TCRdb re-called the 5' RACE reads through MiXCR, storing one row per CDR3 protein. The repertoire has about 430,000 distinct CDR3 sequences, approximately 18% of them found once; the top ten carry around 12%. With no exceptions, donors were healthy Caucasians. The sequence was collected from a man aged 45-65 years in good health. Sequencing was carried out using naive T cells sorted from blood. The J gene is TRBJ2-3, the V gene TRBV29-1, with D possibly TRBD1 on 6 matching bases. The chain's CDR3 is CSVDRQVQDTQYF. The CDR3 DNA reads as TGCAGCGTTGACCGACAGGTACAAGATACGCAGTATTTT.